This is a list of T cell receptor beta chains from one sample in a study of blood T cell repertoires in COVID-19. Profiled with immunoSEQ multiplex PCR; TCRdb holds only in-frame clones, not every one. This table has more than 80,000 clones, roughly 88% appearing once. Sequences were obtained from peripheral blood. All receptors derive from a human donor with active COVID-19. The donor label of this sample is uncertain. The CDR3 runs from the conserved cysteine through the conserved F or W. A D gene is named only where the DNA matches it firmly.

TRBV27	.	TRBJ1-2	CASSLSGSAGARSGYTF
TRBV28	TRBD2	TRBJ2-3	CASSLQAGGPDTQYF
TRBV27	.	TRBJ1-2	CASSLRPRGGGYTF
TRBV2	.	TRBJ2-3	CASSAFIWSGDTDTQYF
TRBV19	.	TRBJ2-2	CASSTGGAFGELFF
TRBV4-3	TRBD1	TRBJ1-1	CASSPGQTRERAFF
TRBV5-6	TRBD2	TRBJ2-3	CASSLEAGAFTDTQYF
TRBV20-1	.	TRBJ1-4	CSARTNEKLFF
TRBV5-1	.	TRBJ2-7	CASSQGGPYEQYF
TRBV5-4	TRBD1	TRBJ1-3	CASSTDGQGGGNTIYF
TRBV23-1	TRBD1	TRBJ2-1	CARRIPGTGDYNEQFF
TRBV9	TRBD1	TRBJ2-1	CASSVVVGGRVAEQFF
TRBV2	TRBD1	TRBJ1-5	CASISGQGTQPQHF
TRBV5-1	TRBD1	TRBJ1-6	CASSLAGTGYGSPLHF
TRBV24-1	TRBD2	TRBJ2-1	CATSDPTSPYNEQFF
TRBV24-1	.	TRBJ2-1	CATSDPIVNEQFF
TRBV7-9	TRBD2	TRBJ2-7	CASSSLGEGSHEQYF
TRBV27	TRBD1	TRBJ2-7	CASSLTGQVEQYF
TRBV12-5	.	TRBJ1-3	CASGLGGGTGNTIYF
TRBV7-9	.	TRBJ1-3	CASGRGPTLGGNTIYF
TRBV19	.	TRBJ2-3	CASSIGWETSTDTQYF
TRBV28	TRBD1	TRBJ2-7	CASKDRAYEQYF
TRBV5-4	.	TRBJ2-1	CASSSQGWGLQFF
TRBV4-1	.	TRBJ1-1	CASSQGLKSREAFF
TRBV6-2/TRBV6-3	.	TRBJ2-1	CASSYSAGAYNNEQFF
TRBV7-8	.	TRBJ1-3	CASSLAQSVSGNTIYF
TRBV27	.	TRBJ2-7	CASSSPKTGPIYEQYF
TRBV6-5	TRBD1	TRBJ1-2	CASHRDSLADYGYTF
TRBV5-5	.	TRBJ1-4	CASRISGGEKLFF
TRBV15	.	TRBJ2-2	CATRNTGGAGELFF
TRBV28	.	TRBJ2-5	CASSDRNQETQYF
TRBV5-4	TRBD2	TRBJ2-3	CASRPELAGGADTQYF
TRBV6-6	.	TRBJ1-1	CASSYSRGSGTEAFF
TRBV12-3/TRBV12-4	.	TRBJ2-7	CASSLGGADYF
TRBV19	.	TRBJ1-1	CASSKQGLNTEAFF
TRBV4-3	.	TRBJ1-1	CASSHNRVGVTEAFF
TRBV2	TRBD1	TRBJ2-7	CATDEGQGSSEQYF
TRBV9	TRBD1	TRBJ1-2	CASSAEGQTSGYTF
TRBV19	.	TRBJ2-7	CASQTTGGIYEQYF
TRBV20-1	.	TRBJ1-4	CSASKAAGSNEKLFF
TRBV5-4	TRBD1	TRBJ2-3	CASSRGPRGGTDTQYF
TRBV11-3	.	TRBJ2-2	CASSFRRGNTGELFF
TRBV15	.	TRBJ2-2	CATSRDQRSTGELFF
TRBV25-1	.	TRBJ1-2	CASSQGGGGYTF
TRBV27	.	TRBJ1-2	CASSFAGFRYGYTF
TRBV2	TRBD1	TRBJ1-2	CASSDRGILYGYTF
TRBV5-4	TRBD1	TRBJ1-1	CASSLGGGGTNTEAFF
TRBV5-6	.	TRBJ2-6	CASSLSTGAGANVLTF